The rows below give T cell receptor beta chains drawn from one sample of a study of cytomegalovirus exposure and HLA in healthy donors. Sequenced by immunoSEQ multiplex PCR; TCRdb stores in-frame clones only, minus some. This repertoire includes about 82,000 clones. The sequenced sample was PBMCs. Every receptor here comes from a woman in her twenties or thirties in good health and CMV-seronegative. Both conserved end residues are part of each CDR3. Fields, in order: CDR3 protein, CDR3 DNA, D gene, J gene, V gene. A D gene is named only where the DNA matches it firmly.

CASSAKGGGNTEAFF TGTGCCAGCAGTGCCAAGGGAGGTGGGAACACTGAAGCTTTCTTT NA TRBJ1-1 TRBV6-6
CASGSGLPSYEQYF TGTGCCAGTGGGTCAGGTCTACCCTCCTACGAGCAGTACTTC NA TRBJ2-7 TRBV2
CSVPGQGGPEQFF TGCAGCGTGCCGGGACAGGGGGGTCCTGAGCAGTTCTTC TRBD1 TRBJ2-1 TRBV29-1
CSVVGTSGSTDTQYF TGCAGCGTGGTTGGGACTAGCGGGAGCACAGATACGCAGTATTTT TRBD2 TRBJ2-3 TRBV29-1
CASSGGRDSPYEQYF TGTGCCAGCAGTGGCGGCCGGGACTCTCCCTACGAGCAGTACTTC NA TRBJ2-7 TRBV6-1
CASSQEGVSQYF TGTGCCAGCAGCCAAGAAGGGGTGTCCCAGTACTTC NA TRBJ2-5 TRBV4-2
CASSQYGETQYF TGTGCCAGCTCACAGTACGGAGAGACCCAGTACTTC NA TRBJ2-5 TRBV18
CSAYALPISVDNEQFF TGCAGCGCCTACGCCTTACCCATTAGCGTAGACAATGAGCAGTTCTTC NA TRBJ2-1 TRBV29-1
CASSPRVVTEAFF TGTGCCAGCAGCCCCAGGGTCGTGACTGAAGCTTTCTTT NA TRBJ1-1 TRBV7-8
CASSEAGADYGYTF TGTGCCAGCAGTGAAGCGGGGGCAGACTATGGCTACACCTTC NA TRBJ1-2 TRBV6-1
CASSSGLLRGEQYF TGTGCCAGCAGCTCGGGACTTCTAAGGGGCGAGCAGTACTTC NA TRBJ2-7 TRBV7-9
CASSRLERGYEQYF TGTGCCAGCAGTCGTTTGGAGAGAGGCTACGAGCAGTACTTC NA TRBJ2-7 TRBV6-1
CASSQDVGQQTNYGYTF TGTGCCAGCAGCCAAGATGTGGGACAGCAGACTAACTATGGCTACACCTTC TRBD1 TRBJ1-2 TRBV4-2
CASSLLLAGAEQYF TGTGCCAGCAGCTTATTGCTAGCGGGAGCTGAGCAGTACTTC TRBD2 TRBJ2-7 TRBV7-8
CASSLGVGDVTEAFF TGTGCCAGCAGCTTAGGTGTAGGGGATGTCACTGAAGCTTTCTTT NA TRBJ1-1 TRBV7-9
CASSPSRDRAHYGYTF TGTGCCAGCAGCCCGTCCCGGGACAGGGCTCATTATGGCTACACCTTC TRBD1 TRBJ1-2 TRBV5-6
CASSFLDYSGANVLTF TGTGCCAGCAGCTTTCTCGACTACTCTGGGGCCAACGTCCTGACTTTC NA TRBJ2-6 TRBV5-6
CASSMGGAPARDEQYF TGTGCCAGCAGCATGGGAGGGGCCCCTGCTAGGGACGAGCAGTACTTC TRBD2 TRBJ2-7 TRBV7-9
CASSVDRVIYNEQFF TGTGCCAGCAGCGTTGACAGGGTCATCTACAATGAGCAGTTCTTC TRBD1 TRBJ2-1 TRBV11-2
CSVDKTGKGDGYTF TGCAGCGTTGACAAGACAGGGAAAGGGGATGGCTACACCTTC TRBD1 TRBJ1-2 TRBV29-1
CASTGGGHYGYTF TGTGCCAGCACGGGAGGGGGGCACTATGGCTACACCTTC NA TRBJ1-2 TRBV28
CASSLNRGNEQFF TGTGCCAGCAGTTTGAATAGGGGGAATGAGCAGTTCTTC NA TRBJ2-1 TRBV2
CASSPGNSGYKWTQYF TGTGCCAGCTCACCAGGGAACAGCGGTTACAAGTGGACCCAGTACTTC NA TRBJ2-5 TRBV18
CASSGQGLTYEQYF TGTGCCAGCAGTGGACAGGGTCTCACCTACGAGCAGTACTTC TRBD1 TRBJ2-7 TRBV6-6
CASSRSPSGMDSPLHF TGCGCCAGCAGCCGATCCCCTTCGGGGATGGATTCACCCCTCCACTTT NA TRBJ1-6 TRBV5-1
CASSGDREAIQYF TGTGCCAGCAGCGGGGACAGGGAGGCCATTCAGTACTTC TRBD1 TRBJ2-4 TRBV7-9
CASSLGVTEAFF TGTGCCAGCAGCTTAGGCGTGACTGAAGCTTTCTTT NA TRBJ1-1 TRBV7-8
CSVQDREGYTF TGCAGCGTTCAGGACAGGGAAGGCTACACCTTC TRBD1 TRBJ1-2 TRBV29-1
CSVVFPDRTTNEQFF TGCAGCGTTGTATTCCCCGACAGGACCACAAATGAGCAGTTCTTC NA TRBJ2-1 TRBV29-1
CSAQGQVKNSYNEQFF TGCAGCGCCCAGGGACAGGTCAAAAATTCCTACAATGAGCAGTTCTTC TRBD1 TRBJ2-1 TRBV29-1
CASSPRIAGEETQYF TGCGCCAGCAGCCCCAGAATAGCGGGAGAAGAGACCCAGTACTTC TRBD2 TRBJ2-5 TRBV5-1
CASSQIGQGGFGYTF TGCGCCAGCAGCCAGATAGGACAGGGGGGCTTTGGCTACACCTTC TRBD1 TRBJ1-2 TRBV4-1
CASSDSGPQHF TGTGCCAGCAGTGACTCAGGGCCCCAGCATTTT NA TRBJ1-5 TRBV6-1
CASSPRPNYGYTF TGTGCCAGTAGTCCCAGGCCTAACTATGGCTACACCTTC NA TRBJ1-2 TRBV19
CSVESGNTEAFF TGCAGCGTTGAAAGCGGGAACACTGAAGCTTTCTTT NA TRBJ1-1 TRBV29-1
CASSLEGDRVSETQYF TGTGCCAGCAGCTTAGAAGGGGACAGGGTATCGGAGACCCAGTACTTC TRBD1 TRBJ2-5 TRBV7-9
CASSEFGQGFYGYTF TGTGCCAGCAGTGAGTTCGGGCAGGGATTTTATGGCTACACCTTC NA TRBJ1-2 TRBV25-1
CASSLGEGTGRGGYTF TGCGCCAGCAGCTTGGGAGAAGGGACAGGGAGAGGTGGCTACACCTTC TRBD1 TRBJ1-2 TRBV5-1
CASSRGVGQVDEQYF TGTGCCAGCAGCAGGGGGGTTGGACAGGTGGACGAGCAGTACTTC NA TRBJ2-7 TRBV7-8
CASSYSPDYYGYTF TGTGCCAGCAGTTACTCTCCAGATTACTATGGCTACACCTTC NA TRBJ1-2 TRBV6-5
CASSFAYGEEAFF TGTGCCAGCAGCTTTGCGTATGGGGAGGAAGCTTTCTTT NA TRBJ1-1 TRBV5-6
CASSYSEGAYEQYF TGTGCCAGCAGTTACTCGGAGGGGGCTTACGAGCAGTACTTC NA TRBJ2-7 TRBV6-6
CASSQEGGGTGANVLTF TGCGCCAGCAGCCAAGAAGGAGGAGGGACCGGGGCCAACGTCCTGACTTTC NA TRBJ2-6 TRBV4-1
CSVQGGETQYF TGCAGTGTGCAGGGTGGGGAGACCCAGTACTTC NA TRBJ2-5 TRBV20-1
CASSLAKETQYF TGCGCCAGCAGCTTGGCCAAAGAGACCCAGTACTTC NA TRBJ2-5 TRBV5-1
CASSGTENYGYTF TGTGCCAGCAGTGGGACAGAAAACTATGGCTACACCTTC NA TRBJ1-2 TRBV2
CASSLEQINTGELFF TGCGCCAGCAGCTTGGAACAGATAAACACCGGGGAGCTGTTTTTT NA TRBJ2-2 TRBV5-1
CASSLVGQGIETQYF TGTGCCAGCAGCTTAGTGGGACAGGGGATAGAGACCCAGTACTTC TRBD1 TRBJ2-5 TRBV7-9
CAWSVHGFGYTF TGTGCCTGGAGTGTACACGGGTTTGGCTACACCTTC NA TRBJ1-2 TRBV30
CASSVASGGVGELFF TGTGCCAGCAGCGTAGCCAGCGGGGGTGTCGGGGAGCTGTTTTTT TRBD2 TRBJ2-2 TRBV9
CASSSRTGDNTEAFF TGTGCCAGCAGCTCCAGGACAGGAGATAACACTGAAGCTTTCTTT TRBD1 TRBJ1-1 TRBV7-8
CASTPGQGPFELFF TGTGCCAGCACGCCGGGACAGGGTCCTTTTGAACTGTTTTTT TRBD1 TRBJ1-4 TRBV2
CASSPDGGTTSYGYTF TGTGCCAGCTCACCAGATGGAGGGACTACCTCCTATGGCTACACCTTC NA TRBJ1-2 TRBV18